Reported below is one T cell receptor (beta chain). Its antigen is currently unknown. Via MiXCR, TCRdb re-called the 5' RACE reads, giving one row per CDR3 protein. The sample holds approximately 230,000 distinct CDR3 sequences, over 11% seen once. Healthy Caucasians made up all donors. This sample stems from a study of identical twins. Whole-study results and caveats: Abundant beta clonotypes from cord blood bore fewer insertions; memory repertoires lacked this pattern. The analysis was cross-sectional rather than longitudinal within donors. Twin-shared out-of-frame alpha sequences showed excess low generation probability.

Germline CDR1 and CDR2: SNHLY and FYNNEI. Trimming pared 7 bases from V and 3 bases from J, leaving 13 bases between. This CDR3 contains 14 residues. The chain combines TRBV2 with TRBJ1-5; D is ambiguous. The sequence came from a woman aged 18 to 35 in good health. The material sequenced was memory (CD45RO+) T cells sorted from blood. The CDR3, as DNA: TGTGCCAGCACTCGGACGGACCCCAATCAGCCCCAGCATTTT. Its translation is CASTRTDPNQPQHF. The whole variable domain, remainder taken from reference TRBV2 and TRBJ1-5, is EPEVTQTPSHQVTQMGQEVILRCVPISNHLYFYWYRQILGQKVEFLVSFYNNEISEKSEIFDDQFSVERPDGSNFTLKIRSTKLEDSAMYFCASTRTDPNQPQHFGDGTRLSIL.